These T cell receptor beta chains were read from a single sample in a study of T cells after yellow fever vaccination. TCRdb itself ran the 5' RACE reads through MiXCR, one entry per CDR3 protein. The sample includes just over 250,000 distinct CDR3 sequences, about 5.2% of them seen just once. The specimen comprised CD4+ T cells sorted from PBMCs, sampled on the day of the yellow fever booster vaccination. These receptor sequences come from a man younger than 35 who received the YFV17D yellow fever vaccine. Both conserved end residues are part of each CDR3. D genes are given only for firm matches. Some rows have no size entry. The others give once, few or many, or a class for an expanded clone.

cdr3_nt | cdr3_aa | j_call | v_call | d_call | clone_size
TGTGCCAGCAGCCTTCGGGGACAGGGGTCCCACACAGATACGCAGTATTTT | CASSLRGQGSHTDTQYF | TRBJ2-3 | TRBV3-1 | TRBD1 | once
TGTGCCAGCAGCCCCGGACCGACCAATCAGCCCCAGCATTTT | CASSPGPTNQPQHF | TRBJ1-5 | TRBV7-2 | NA | NA
TGTGCCAGTGCTGACATCGGGGGTTCACCCCTCCACTTT | CASADIGGSPLHF | TRBJ1-6 | TRBV19 | NA | few
TGTGCCAGCAGTGTGCAACTCAGGGCCGAGCAGTACTTC | CASSVQLRAEQYF | TRBJ2-7 | TRBV2 | NA | few
TGCAGCGTTGAAATACAGGGGGGGAACACTGAAGCTTTCTTT | CSVEIQGGNTEAFF | TRBJ1-1 | TRBV29-1 | TRBD1 | few
TGTGCTAGCAGCTTAAACAGGGGGGCCGGGGAGCTGTTTTTT | CASSLNRGAGELFF | TRBJ2-2 | TRBV7-7 | TRBD1 | many
TGTGCCAGCTCGGTGTCCTTCACAGATACGCAGTATTTT | CASSVSFTDTQYF | TRBJ2-3 | TRBV18 | NA | NA
TGTGCCATGGGGGGACTAAGCACAGATACGCAGTATTTT | CAMGGLSTDTQYF | TRBJ2-3 | TRBV10-3 | TRBD2 | NA
TGTGCCAGTAGTATGAGGTGGGACAGGGGTAGTTCACCCCTCCACTTT | CASSMRWDRGSSPLHF | TRBJ1-6 | TRBV19 | TRBD1 | few
TGTGCTAGCAGCCTACAGGGGGCCCCCACAGATACGCAGTATTTT | CASSLQGAPTDTQYF | TRBJ2-3 | TRBV7-7 | TRBD1 | many
TGTGCCAGCAGTTTCACCTCAGGGGGCTATGAAAAACTGTTTTTT | CASSFTSGGYEKLFF | TRBJ1-4 | TRBV27 | TRBD1 | few
TGTGCCAGCAGTACCGGGATAGCCTACGAGCAGTACTTC | CASSTGIAYEQYF | TRBJ2-7 | TRBV2 | NA | few
TGTGCCAGCAGTTACCGGAACGCGCGGGGGCCCATGAGCAATGAGCAGTTCTTC | CASSYRNARGPMSNEQFF | TRBJ2-1 | TRBV6-6 | NA | many
TGTGCCAGCAGCCAGGCTAGGACAGGCGCTTTCTTT | CASSQARTGAFF | TRBJ1-1 | TRBV3-1 | TRBD1 | many
TGCGCCAGCAGCTTGGCAGACTACGGAAACATTCAGTACTTC | CASSLADYGNIQYF | TRBJ2-4 | TRBV5-1 | NA | many
TGTGCCAGCAGCCCCTTCCCGCGGGGGAACACCGGGGAGCTGTTTTTT | CASSPFPRGNTGELFF | TRBJ2-2 | TRBV7-2 | NA | few
TGTGCCAGCAGCGTAGCGCCCAGCTTAGCCAAAAACATTCAGTACTTC | CASSVAPSLAKNIQYF | TRBJ2-4 | TRBV9 | NA | few
TGTGCCAGCAGTTCGGTTGGGACTGAAGCTTTCTTT | CASSSVGTEAFF | TRBJ1-1 | TRBV6-5 | NA | many
TGCAGTGCTAGATCGGGAAATCAGCCCCAGCATTTT | CSARSGNQPQHF | TRBJ1-5 | TRBV20-1 | NA | few
TGTGCCAGCAGTCTCTATGAAACCTCCTACGAGCAGTACTTC | CASSLYETSYEQYF | TRBJ2-7 | TRBV12-3/TRBV12-4 | NA | few
TGTGCCAGCAGCTTTCAGGGACAGTCATCTGAAGCTTTCTTT | CASSFQGQSSEAFF | TRBJ1-1 | TRBV7-2 | TRBD1 | few
TGTGCCATCAGGGAGCGGCTACAATCTAGCACAGATACGCAGTATTTT | CAIRERLQSSTDTQYF | TRBJ2-3 | TRBV10-3 | NA | many
TGTGCCAGCAGTTACGCGGGGGGCCAAGAGACCCAGTACTTC | CASSYAGGQETQYF | TRBJ2-5 | TRBV6-6 | TRBD2 | few
TGTGCCACCAGTGAGCAGGCTAGTCAGCCCCAGCATTTT | CATSEQASQPQHF | TRBJ1-5 | TRBV24-1 | NA | NA
TGTGCCAGCAGCTTATCGCCCGGGGAGACCCAGTACTTC | CASSLSPGETQYF | TRBJ2-5 | TRBV7-2 | NA | many
TGTGCCAGCAGCCAGGCCCGGTACCTTGGCACAGATACGCAGTATTTT | CASSQARYLGTDTQYF | TRBJ2-3 | TRBV7-2 | NA | NA
TGTGCCAGCAGCCACGGGCAGGGGGATGGCTACACCTTC | CASSHGQGDGYTF | TRBJ1-2 | TRBV7-9 | TRBD1 | many
TGTGCCAGCAGTCCCGGGGTGGCAGGCAATCAGCCCCAGCATTTT | CASSPGVAGNQPQHF | TRBJ1-5 | TRBV12-3/TRBV12-4 | NA | NA
TGCAGCGTTGAAGCGGCAGTCCAAGAGACCCAGTACTTC | CSVEAAVQETQYF | TRBJ2-5 | TRBV29-1 | NA | few
TGTGCCAGCAGCTTAGACTGGCAAGAGACCCAGTACTTC | CASSLDWQETQYF | TRBJ2-5 | TRBV7-2 | NA | many
TGTGCCAGCAGCTTACGGGTGTACCAAGAGACCCAGTACTTC | CASSLRVYQETQYF | TRBJ2-5 | TRBV7-2 | NA | few
TGTGCCAGCAGCTTGCAGGGCCTAGATGAAAAACTGTTTTTT | CASSLQGLDEKLFF | TRBJ1-4 | TRBV7-2 | NA | NA
TGTGCCAGCAGCTCCCCCGACCCCAAGACCCAGTACTTC | CASSSPDPKTQYF | TRBJ2-5 | TRBV5-4 | NA | NA
TGTGCCAGCTCACCAGAAGAATCCCTAAACACTGAAGCTTTCTTT | CASSPEESLNTEAFF | TRBJ1-1 | TRBV18 | NA | NA
TGTGCCAGCAGCCCTCCAGGGGGTCAGCCCCAGCATTTT | CASSPPGGQPQHF | TRBJ1-5 | TRBV3-1 | TRBD1 | NA
TGTGCCAGCAGAGGCGTCAATTTAGACACCGGGGAGCTGTTTTTT | CASRGVNLDTGELFF | TRBJ2-2 | TRBV6-1 | NA | NA
TGTGCCAGCAGCTTAGAATATGGATTGGGGGGCTACACCTTC | CASSLEYGLGGYTF | TRBJ1-2 | TRBV7-2 | NA | NA
TGCGCCAGCAGCAATACGGGGGCCCCGGAGGGCTATGGCTACACCTTC | CASSNTGAPEGYGYTF | TRBJ1-2 | TRBV5-1 | NA | few
TGCAGCGTCGCGGGACGCCTGACCTATGGCTACACCTTC | CSVAGRLTYGYTF | TRBJ1-2 | TRBV29-1 | NA | NA
TGCAGCTACCATCCCCAGGAGACCCAGTACTTC | CSYHPQETQYF | TRBJ2-5 | TRBV20-1 | NA | few
TGCGCCAGCAGCCAACGGCCGATAGATACGCAGTATTTT | CASSQRPIDTQYF | TRBJ2-3 | TRBV4-3 | NA | many
TGTGCCAGCAGCGCGGGGGGGGCCAGACCAGATACGCAGTATTTT | CASSAGGARPDTQYF | TRBJ2-3 | TRBV28 | TRBD2 | few
TGCAGTGCTAGAGATACGGGGTTGGAAGAGACCCAGTACTTC | CSARDTGLEETQYF | TRBJ2-5 | TRBV20-1 | NA | few
TGTGCCAATTCCGGTGGGACAGGGAACAATGAGCAGTTCTTC | CANSGGTGNNEQFF | TRBJ2-1 | TRBV2 | TRBD1 | NA
TGTGCCAGCCTTCGGACAGATACGCAGTATTTT | CASLRTDTQYF | TRBJ2-3 | TRBV18 | NA | NA
TGTGCCAGCAGCTTAAGGGTTAACCAAGAGACCCAGTACTTC | CASSLRVNQETQYF | TRBJ2-5 | TRBV7-2 | NA | few
TGTGCCAGCAGCTTAGGACTAGCGGGGGGACTTCGAGCGCAGTATTTT | CASSLGLAGGLRAQYF | TRBJ2-3 | TRBV7-9 | TRBD2 | NA
TGTGCCAGCAGCTTAGAACCTCCCGGGGAGCTGTTTTTT | CASSLEPPGELFF | TRBJ2-2 | TRBV7-3 | NA | few